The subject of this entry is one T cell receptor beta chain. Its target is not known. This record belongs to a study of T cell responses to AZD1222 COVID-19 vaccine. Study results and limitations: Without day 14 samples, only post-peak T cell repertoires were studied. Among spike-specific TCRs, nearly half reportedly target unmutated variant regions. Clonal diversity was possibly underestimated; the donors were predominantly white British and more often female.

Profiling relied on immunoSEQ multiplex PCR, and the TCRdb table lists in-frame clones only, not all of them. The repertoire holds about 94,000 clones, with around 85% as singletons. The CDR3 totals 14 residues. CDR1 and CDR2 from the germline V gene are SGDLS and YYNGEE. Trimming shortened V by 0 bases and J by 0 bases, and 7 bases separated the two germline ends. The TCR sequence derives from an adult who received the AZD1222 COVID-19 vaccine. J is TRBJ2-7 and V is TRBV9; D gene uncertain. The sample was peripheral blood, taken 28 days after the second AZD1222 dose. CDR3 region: CASSVGANSYEQYF. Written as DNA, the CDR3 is TGTGCCAGCAGCGTAGGGGCCAACTCCTACGAGCAGTACTTC. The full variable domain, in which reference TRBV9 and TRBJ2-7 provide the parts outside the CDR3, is DSGVTQTPKHLITATGQRVTLRCSPRSGDLSVYWYQQSLDQGLQFLIQYYNGEERAKGNILERFSAQQFPDLHSELNLSSLELGDSALYFCASSVGANSYEQYFGPGTRLTVT.